The 11 T cell receptor beta chains listed next were all sequenced from one sample in a study of beta chain features in type 1 diabetes. Overall study findings and caveats: Moderately but significantly shorter TCRB CDR3s were found in Type 1 diabetes patients in all four CD4+ subsets.

For these receptors, no antigen is known. Since all of the isolated RNA was reverse transcribed, expressed TCRB transcripts were what got sequenced. Profiling relied on immunoSEQ multiplex PCR, and the TCRdb table lists in-frame clones only, not all of them. The table lists some 190,000 clones, less than 10% of them singletons. Sequenced input: central memory CD4+ T cells from blood. The source of these receptors is a man aged 18 to 35 with type 1 diabetes.

This sequence joins TRBV28 and TRBJ2-7; 7 nucleotides match TRBD2. V lost 2 bases, J lost 7 bases, and 26 bases stayed unmatched. The CDR3 contains 20 residues. Germline CDR1 is MDHEN and CDR2 is SYDVKM. The CDR3 region is CASSLIPPGLAAGLEWEQYF. DNA of the CDR3: TGTGCCAGCAGTTTAATTCCTCCGGGGCTAGCGGCGGGGCTAGAGTGGGAGCAGTACTTC.

This clone showed up just a few times. The J gene is TRBJ1-1, the V gene TRBV5-4, with D possibly TRBD1 on 5 matching bases. Germline CDR1 is SGHNT and CDR2 is YYREEE (reference sequence). V lost 3 bases, J lost 1 base, and 10 bases lay in between. The CDR3 loop spans 14 amino acids. The CDR3 DNA reads TGTGCCAGCAGCTCCCCGACAGAGAACACTGAAGCTTTCTTT. Translated: CASSSPTENTEAFF.

This clone was counted a few times. V is TRBV7-2 and J is TRBJ2-5; the match to TRBD2 covers 9 bases. Germline V gives CDR1 SGHTA, CDR2 FQGNSA. The CDR3 covers 16 residues. J gave up 5 bases and V 0 bases, and 7 bases lay outside the gene matches. Here the CDR3 DNA reads TGTGCCAGCAGCTTAGCTGCTAGCGGGGCGGGGGAGACCCAGTACTTC. Residues: CASSLAASGAGETQYF. The entire variable domain, with the rest obtained from reference TRBV7-2 and TRBJ2-5, is as follows: GAGVSQSPSNKVTEKGKDVELRCDPISGHTALYWYRQSLGQGLEFLIYFQGNSAPDKSGLPSDRFSAERTGGSVSTLTIQRTQQEDSAVYLCASSLAASGAGETQYFGPGTRLLVL.

V gene TRBV29-1 combines with J gene TRBJ1-1, with D tentatively TRBD1 (6 bases). Germline CDR1 reads SQVTM; CDR2 reads ANQGSEA. Trimming shortened V by 6 bases and J by 3 bases, and 17 bases separated the two germline ends. This CDR3 is 14 amino acids long. The CDR3 coding sequence is TGCAGCGTACGAGAACAGGGCCTGGACACTGAAGCTTTCTTT. Protein sequence: CSVREQGLDTEAFF.

This clone was observed a handful of times. The chain is built from TRBV6-1 and TRBJ1-4, with D tentatively TRBD1 (6 bases). The CDR3 extends over 14 amino acids. Trimming pared 4 bases from V and 5 bases from J, leaving 11 bases between. From germline, CDR1 is MNHNS and CDR2 SASEGT. The CDR3: CASSAGTINEKLFF. In nucleotides, the CDR3 is TGTGCCAGCAGTGCCGGGACAATCAATGAAAAACTGTTTTTT.

The chain links TRBV21-1 to TRBJ2-7; the table's D gene call, TRBD1, was not cross checked with the DNA. TRBV21-1 is termed a pseudogene. There are 15 residues in the CDR3. The CDR3 region is CASRMGDSYSYEQYF. The CDR3 bases are TGTGCCAGCAGGATGGGGGACAGCTATTCCTACGAGCAGTACTTC.

The chain carries TRBV5-1 and TRBJ2-2; TRBD2 matches 11 bases. The CDR3 runs to 17 residues. Germline V lookup: CDR1 SGHRS, CDR2 YFSETQ. The J segment lost 0 bases and the V segment lost 4 bases, leaving 5 bases of the junction unmatched. In nucleotides, the CDR3 is TGCGCCAGCAGCCCGGGACTAGCGGCGTCGAACACCGGGGAGCTGTTTTTT. Residues: CASSPGLAASNTGELFF.

The chain has TRBV28 and TRBJ2-3; 8 nucleotides line up with TRBD1. The V gene end was trimmed by 6 bases and the J gene end by 2 bases; junction bases not matched to a gene: 16. The germline gives CDR1 MDHEN, CDR2 SYDVKM. This CDR3 region has 18 residues. The DNA of the CDR3 is TGTGCCAGCAGACCCGGACAGGGCATAGGAGGACCCACAGATACGCAGTATTTT. Amino acid sequence: CASRPGQGIGGPTDTQYF.

The chain employs TRBV2 and TRBJ2-3; D is possibly TRBD2 (6 bases). Trimming took 5 bases from V and 6 from J, leaving 12 bases between them. From germline, CDR1 is SNHLY and CDR2 FYNNEI. CDR3 size: 13 residues. CDR3 sequence (DNA): TGTGCCAGCAGTTGGACTACTCCGGATACGCAGTATTTT. It codes for CASSWTTPDTQYF. The full variable domain, in which reference TRBV2 and TRBJ2-3 provide the parts outside the CDR3, is EPEVTQTPSHQVTQMGQEVILRCVPISNHLYFYWYRQILGQKVEFLVSFYNNEISEKSEIFDDQFSVERPDGSNFTLKIRSTKLEDSAMYFCASSWTTPDTQYFGPGTRLTVL.

This clone has only a few counts. This rearrangement joins TRBV7-9 to TRBJ1-1; tentative D call: TRBD1 (6 bases). Trimming left V 1 base short and J 11 bases short, with 17 bases between. CDR3 size: 14 residues. Germline values: CDR1 SEHNR, CDR2 FQNEAQ (reference sequence). CDR3 residues: CASSLVGGGLFAFF. The DNA for the CDR3 is TGTGCCAGCAGCTTAGTAGGGGGGGGCCTCTTCGCTTTCTTT.

In this sample, this clone turned up many times. The chain recombines TRBV28 with TRBJ2-4, with TRBD2 identical over 8 bases. Unmatched junction bases numbered 6, after V lost 8 bases and J lost 3 bases. CDR3 length equals 14 residues. Germline CDR1 MDHEN, CDR2 SYDVKM. DNA of the CDR3: TGTGCCAGCCTGGCGGGGGGTGGCAAAAACATTCAGTACTTC. It encodes CASLAGGGKNIQYF.